This T cell receptor (beta chain) was sequenced during a study of cytomegalovirus exposure and HLA in healthy donors. Study outcomes and limitations: Reports showed the classifier diagnosing cytomegalovirus status with high specificity and sensitivity. A few CMV-associated chains were confirmed in vitro to be specific for CMV antigens. Investigators reported around 150 TCR beta chains as tied to cytomegalovirus.

The repertoire was sequenced with immunoSEQ multiplex PCR; TCRdb's copy has only in-frame clones and lacks some. Among over 200,000 clones, around 88% were seen once, and the ten largest hold around 3%. There are 17 residues in the CDR3. Germline V gene lookup returns CDR1 KGHSH and CDR2 LQKENI. Between the trimmed V and J ends, which lost 3 bases and 8 bases, there was a span of 25 bases. The donors belonged to the approximately 120-subject validation cohort, separate from the roughly 650-subject first cohort. Notes on this clone: The target antigen is unknown.

Sequencing used PBMCs. The rearrangement uses TRBV18 and TRBJ1-1; D uncertain. The sequence was collected from a woman under 30 in good health and CMV-seronegative. In DNA form, the CDR3 reads TGTGCCAGCTCACCTTTGGGGTCCTCCGGGATCGCCCACGAAGCTTTCTTT. Translation gives CASSPLGSSGIAHEAFF.